Listed here are 16 T cell receptor beta chains from one sample, sequenced in a study of tumor and adjacent non-tumor tissue in lung cancer. Three rounds of nested PCR, following a modified ARM-PCR protocol, produced the TCRbeta library. TCRdb ran MiXCR on the multiplex PCR reads and lists one entry per CDR3 protein. In the table there are 50,000 or so distinct CDR3 sequences, 60% to 80% of which are singletons. The template was RNA from unsorted bulk tissue. This non-tumor lung sample came from over 3 cm beyond the tumor edge. Sample: distant non-tumor lung tissue. The receptor set was obtained from a woman aged 55-70 years with non-small cell lung cancer.

In this sample, this clonotype turned up a few times. V is TRBV7-2 and J is TRBJ2-7, with a weak D call TRBD1 (5 bases). CDR1 and CDR2 from the germline V gene are SGHTA and FQGNSA. The CDR3 is made up of 12 amino acids. Trimming removed 5 bases at V and 3 bases at J, with 8 bases between. The CDR3 region is CASSPGNYEQYF. The CDR3 nucleotides read TGTGCCAGCAGCCCAGGGAACTACGAGCAGTACTTC.

Concerning this clonotype: This clone may be a read error of a much larger clone one base away. This CDR3 is missing its conserved last phenylalanine or tryptophan, likely due to a read error. V and J are TRBV29-1 and TRBJ1-1; possible D gene TRBD1, 5 bases. Germline CDR1 is SQVTM and CDR2 is ANQGSEA. CDR3 length: 14 amino acids. Trimming took off 1 base at V and 4 bases at J, with 13 bases between the two ends. In nucleotides, the CDR3 is TGCAGCGTTGAAGCAGGGATGGGGAGCACTGAAGCTTTCCTT. This sequence encodes CSVEAGMGSTEAFL.

This clonotype was observed once. A much larger clone differs from this one at a single base, so this may be a read error. The CDR3 region is CAGSYSAGPMNTEAFF. CDR3 nucleotide sequence: TGTGCCGGCAGTTACTCGGCCGGACCCATGAACACTGAAGCTTTCTTT. This chain uses TRBV6-5 with TRBJ1-1; no firm D call. Germline lookup yields CDR1 MNHEY and CDR2 SVGAGI. The CDR3 extends over 16 amino acids.

This clonotype was recorded a few times. The chain links TRBV5-1 to TRBJ2-2; 9 bases line up with TRBD1. Germline CDR1 and CDR2: SGHRS and YFSETQ. The CDR3 has 15 residues. J was trimmed by 2 bases and V by 4 bases; bases with no gene match: 3. As DNA, the CDR3 is TGCGCCAGCAGCCTGGGACAGGGAAACACCGGGGAGCTGTTTTTT. It specifies CASSLGQGNTGELFF. The full variable domain, completed using reference TRBV5-1 and TRBJ2-2, is KAGVTQTPRYLIKTRGQQVTLSCSPISGHRSVSWYQQTPGQGLQFLFEYFSETQRNKGNFPGRFSGRQFSNSRSEMNVSTLELGDSALYLCASSLGQGNTGELFFGEGSRLTVL.

Worth noting for this clonotype: Its ends do not fully match the called genes, so a read error is possible. This rearrangement joins TRBV11-2 to TRBJ2-7; D gene uncertain. Germline-derived CDR1 and CDR2 are SGHAT and FQNNGV. There are 15 residues in the CDR3. The CDR3 DNA reads as TGTGCCAGCAGCTTAGCTCAGACCTCTCTCGCCGAGCAGTATTTC. This gives the protein CASSLAQTSLAEQYF. Full variable domain (outside the CDR3, taken from reference TRBV11-2 and TRBJ2-7): EAGVAQSPRYKIIEKRQSVAFWCNPISGHATLYWYQQILGQGPKLLIQFQNNGVVDDSQLPKDRFSAERLKGVDSTLKIQPAKLEDSAVYLCASSLAQTSLAEQYFGPGTRLTVT.

Comment on this clonotype: The junction shows a germline mismatch at one end, possibly a read error. V is TRBV6-1 and J is TRBJ1-2; D unresolved. The length of the CDR3 is 14 residues. Germline V gene sequence: CDR1 MNHNS, CDR2 SASEGT. In nucleotides, the CDR3 is TGTGCCAGCACCGTGGAGGGCGCCGGCTATGACTACACCTTC. It yields the protein CASTVEGAGYDYTF.

This clonotype was counted between two and nine times. The rearrangement uses TRBV20-1 and TRBJ2-1; D gene ambiguous. The germline V and J ends were trimmed by 0 bases and 6 bases, with 18 bases remaining between them. This CDR3 is 16 amino acids long. Germline V gene sequence: CDR1 DFQATT, CDR2 SNEGSKA (reference sequence). The CDR3 bases are TGCAGTGCTAGAGATTCCCGAGACCTAGGGTCCAATGAGCAGTTCTTC. Encoded protein: CSARDSRDLGSNEQFF.

With respect to this clonotype: One end of the junction does not line up with germline, which may come from a read error. This rearrangement joins TRBV29-1 to TRBJ1-1; D is uncertain. The CDR3 has 13 residues. Germline V gene lookup returns CDR1 SQVTM and CDR2 ANQGSEA. The CDR3: CSVEDLRNTEVFF. The CDR3 DNA reads TGCAGTGTTGAAGACCTACGGAACACTGAAGTTTTCTTT.

Remarks on this clonotype: The junction departs from germline at one end; a sequencing error may be responsible. The rearrangement joins TRBV12-3 or TRBV12-4 to TRBJ1-5; 10 positions match TRBD1. The CDR3 is made up of 16 amino acids. The chain's CDR3 is CASSLGTGAGNQPHHF. The DNA for the CDR3 is TGTGCCAGCAGCCTAGGGACAGGGGCGGGCAATCAGCCCCATCATTTT.

Worth noting for this clonotype: The junction differs from germline at one of its ends, possibly a read error. This rearrangement joins TRBV10-2 to TRBJ2-7; D uncertain. CDR3 length equals 14 residues. The germline gives CDR1 WSHSY, CDR2 SAAADI. CDR3 nucleotide sequence: TGCGCCAGCAGTGAGTTGGGTCTTTCCTACGAGCTGTACTTC. It translates to CASSELGLSYELYF.

In regard to this clonotype: Sequence at one end of the junction differs from germline and may be a read error. The chain employs TRBV11-2 and TRBJ2-7; D is unclear. CDR1 is SGHAT, CDR2 FQNNGV, per germline. The CDR3 sequence is 14 residues long. CDR3 amino acids: CASNLDGCPYEQYF. The CDR3 coding sequence is TGTGCCAGCAACTTAGACGGCTGTCCCTACGAGCAGTACTTC.

The chain is built from TRBV7-2 and TRBJ2-7; 8 positions match TRBD2. V lost 4 bases and J lost 3; bases outside the gene matches: 11. The CDR3 is 16 residues long. Germline CDR1 and CDR2: SGHTA and FQGNSA. The CDR3 loop reads CASSSRGGTSIYEQYF. The CDR3 DNA reads as TGTGCCAGCAGCTCCCGGGGGGGGACTAGTATCTACGAGCAGTACTTC.

To note about this clonotype: Compared with germline, one end of the junction differs, possibly owing to a read error. The rearrangement joins TRBV20-1 to TRBJ1-5; D gene unclear. The CDR3 has 13 amino acids. In germline, CDR1 is DFQATT, CDR2 SNEGSKA (reference sequence). The CDR3 DNA sequence: TGCAGTGCTAGAGATATCGGTAATCAGCCCCAACATTTT. It specifies CSARDIGNQPQHF.

With respect to this clonotype: A read error is likely, as this CDR3 ends without the conserved phenylalanine or tryptophan. The gene calls are TRBV20-1 and TRBJ2-1, with D uncertain. Germline V gene data show CDR1 as DFQATT and CDR2 as SNEGSKA (reference sequence). CDR3 size: 13 residues. With 2 bases removed from V and 4 bases from J, the gap between germline ends came to 9 bases. CDR3 DNA: TGCAGTGCTAGAAAGGACCAATACAATGAGCAGTTCTCC. Protein: CSARKDQYNEQFS.

A remark on this clonotype: The junction departs from the called germline gene at one end, perhaps through a read error. The rearrangement joins TRBV11-2 to TRBJ2-1; D perhaps matches TRBD1 (6 bases). Looked up from germline, CDR1 is SGHAT and CDR2 is FQNNGV. The CDR3 contains 12 residues. The CDR3 protein is CASNSQGTEQFF. In DNA form, the CDR3 reads TGTGCAAGCAACTCACAGGGAACTGAGCAGTTCTTC. Full variable domain (missing parts from reference TRBV11-2 and TRBJ2-1): EAGVAQSPRYKIIEKRQSVAFWCNPISGHATLYWYQQILGQGPKLLIQFQNNGVVDDSQLPKDRFSAERLKGVDSTLKIQPAKLEDSAVYLCASNSQGTEQFFGPGTRLTVL.

To note about this clonotype: A read error may account for a junction end that differs from germline. The chain is built from TRBV5-4 and TRBJ2-7; D is uncertain. This CDR3 spans 16 amino acids. CDR1 and CDR2 from the germline V gene are SGHNT and YYREEE (reference sequence). CDR3 sequence reads: CASNLGPTRTTYEQYF. The CDR3 DNA sequence: TGTGCCAGCAACTTGGGCCCTACAAGGACCACCTACGAGCAGTACTTC.